This T cell receptor (beta chain) was recorded in a study of T cell repertoires in ileal Crohn's disease. Study-level information: Biopsies of the neoterminal ileum at postoperative colonoscopy form M6 samples.

The repertoire was sequenced with immunoSEQ multiplex PCR; TCRdb's copy has only in-frame clones and lacks some. Here the sample spans around 4,000 clones, roughly 85% being singletons. On this clone itself: Its target is unknown.

General study results and limits: High-frequency clones were more common in sorted CD8 than CD4 cells.

Time point noted: neoterminal ileum biopsy at postoperative endoscopy, about 6 months after surgery. Adults with ileal or ileocolonic Crohn's disease and an indication for resection were eligible. The material sequenced was ileal tissue. The source is an adult with Crohn's disease.

DNA of the CDR3: TGTGCCAGCAGTAGCAGGACAGGGTTAAGGGAAAAACTGTTTTTT. This encodes CASSSRTGLREKLFF. The chain is built from TRBV27 and TRBJ1-4, with 8 positions matching TRBD1. Germline V gene sequence: CDR1 MNHEY, CDR2 SMNVEV (reference sequence). Trimming at V came to 5 bases and at J to 8 bases, leaving 10 bases not matched to a gene. This CDR3 contains 15 residues. The whole variable domain, filled in from reference TRBV27 and TRBJ1-4, reads EAQVTQNPRYLITVTGKKLTVTCSQNMNHEYMSWYRQDPGLGLRQIYYSMNVEVTDKGDVPEGYKVSRKEKRNFPLILESPSPNQTSLYFCASSSRTGLREKLFFGSGTQLSVL.